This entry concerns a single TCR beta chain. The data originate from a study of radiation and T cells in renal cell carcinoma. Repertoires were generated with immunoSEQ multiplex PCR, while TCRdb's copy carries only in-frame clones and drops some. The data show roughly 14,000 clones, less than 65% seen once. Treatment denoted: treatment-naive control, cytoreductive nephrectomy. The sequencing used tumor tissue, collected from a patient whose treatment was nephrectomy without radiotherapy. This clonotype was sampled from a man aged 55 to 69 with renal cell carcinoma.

DNA for the CDR3: TGTGCCAGCAGCTTGTCCCGGGACTACTACGAGCAGTACTTC. Protein sequence: CASSLSRDYYEQYF. V gene TRBV7-2 combines with J gene TRBJ2-7, with 7 bases aligning to TRBD2. V shed 3 bases and J 3 bases; nucleotides not matched to a gene: 5. This CDR3 has 14 residues. CDR1 and CDR2 from the germline V gene are SGHTA and FQGNSA.